This T cell receptor beta chain was profiled in a study of response to subunit inactivated influenza vaccine. Study results and caveats: Every seasonal influenza vaccination brings in few new T cells, the authors suggested.

Trimming at V came to 5 bases and at J to 1 base, leaving 4 bases not matched to a gene. Germline V gives CDR1 MNHEY, CDR2 SMNVEV (reference sequence). The CDR3 is 14 amino acids. Via MiXCR, TCRdb re-called the RT-PCR reads, giving one row per CDR3 protein. The sample lists 450,000 to 500,000 distinct CDR3 sequences, approximately 9.9% seen once, with around 12% in the top ten. Details on this clonotype: The antigen is unknown.

This receptor was obtained from a man between 45 and 60 years old who received an inactivated influenza vaccine. This chain links TRBV27 with TRBJ2-7; 8 positions match TRBD1. Sequenced material: PBMCs from blood, taken roughly 47 days after vaccination. The CDR3 loop is CASSARDRSYEQYF. CDR3 coding DNA: TGTGCCAGCAGTGCCCGGGACAGGTCCTACGAGCAGTACTTC.